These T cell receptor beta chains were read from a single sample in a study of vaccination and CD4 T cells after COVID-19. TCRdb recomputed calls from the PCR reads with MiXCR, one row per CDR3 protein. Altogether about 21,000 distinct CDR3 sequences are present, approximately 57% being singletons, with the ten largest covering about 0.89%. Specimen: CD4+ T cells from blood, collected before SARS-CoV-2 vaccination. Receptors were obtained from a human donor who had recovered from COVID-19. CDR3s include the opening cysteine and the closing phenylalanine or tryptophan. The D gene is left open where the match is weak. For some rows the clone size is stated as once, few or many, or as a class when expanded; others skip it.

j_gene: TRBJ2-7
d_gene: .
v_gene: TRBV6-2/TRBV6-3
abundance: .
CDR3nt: TGTGCCAGCAGTGACAAAACAGGTTACGAGCAGTACTTC
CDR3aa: CASSDKTGYEQYF

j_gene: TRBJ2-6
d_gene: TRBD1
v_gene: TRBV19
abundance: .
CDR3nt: TGTGCCAGTAGTATCGGGACAGGGACTGGGGCCAACGTCCTGACTTTC
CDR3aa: CASSIGTGTGANVLTF

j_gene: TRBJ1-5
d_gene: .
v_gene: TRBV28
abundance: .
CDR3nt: TGTGCCAGCATCTCAGGGGGCAATCAGCCCCAGCATTTT
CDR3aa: CASISGGNQPQHF

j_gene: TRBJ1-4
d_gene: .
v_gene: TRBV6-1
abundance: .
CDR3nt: TGTGCCAGCAGTGCGTTCAGGGTGGCTGAAAAACTGTTTTTT
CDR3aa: CASSAFRVAEKLFF

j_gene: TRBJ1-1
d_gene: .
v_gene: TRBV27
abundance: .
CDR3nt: TGTGCCAGCAGGTCCTTATCTTCTCTCCCCCCCGTCACTGAAGCTTTCTTT
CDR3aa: CASRSLSSLPPVTEAFF

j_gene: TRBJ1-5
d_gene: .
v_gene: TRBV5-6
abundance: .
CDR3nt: TGTGCCAGCAGCTTGCGCAGCCAGCCCCAGCATTTT
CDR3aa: CASSLRSQPQHF

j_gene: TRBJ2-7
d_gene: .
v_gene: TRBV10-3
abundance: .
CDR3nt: TGTGCCATCAGTGGGGGGGCTAGCGGATCCTACGAGCAGTACTTC
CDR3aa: CAISGGASGSYEQYF

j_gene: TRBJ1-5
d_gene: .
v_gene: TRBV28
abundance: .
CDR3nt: TGTGCCAGCAGTTTAAGACTGATCGGTCAGCCCCAGCATTTT
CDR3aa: CASSLRLIGQPQHF

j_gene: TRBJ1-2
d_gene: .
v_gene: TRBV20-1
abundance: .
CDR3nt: TGCAGTGCCCCCCGAGACAGGAACTATGGCTACACCTTC
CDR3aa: CSAPRDRNYGYTF

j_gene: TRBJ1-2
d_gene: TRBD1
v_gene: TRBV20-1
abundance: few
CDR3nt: TGCAGTGCCACGACGCCGGGACAGGGAGATGGCTACACCTTC
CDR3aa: CSATTPGQGDGYTF

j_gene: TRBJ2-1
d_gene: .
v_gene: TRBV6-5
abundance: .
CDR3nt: TGTGCCAGCAGTTACTCGATGGGCAATGAGCAGTTCTTC
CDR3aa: CASSYSMGNEQFF

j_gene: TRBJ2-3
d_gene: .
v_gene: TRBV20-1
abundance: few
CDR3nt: TGCAGTGCTAGGACCCCTTCGCGGGTTAGCACAGATACGCAGTATTTT
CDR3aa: CSARTPSRVSTDTQYF

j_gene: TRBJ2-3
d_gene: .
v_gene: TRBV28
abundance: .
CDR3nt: TGTGCCAGCAGTTTAAGGGGGGATGATACGCAGTATTTT
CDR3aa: CASSLRGDDTQYF

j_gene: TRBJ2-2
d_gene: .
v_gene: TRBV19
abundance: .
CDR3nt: TGTGCCAGTAGTCCAGCTTGGGGGTCCGACACCGGGGAGCTGTTTTTT
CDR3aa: CASSPAWGSDTGELFF

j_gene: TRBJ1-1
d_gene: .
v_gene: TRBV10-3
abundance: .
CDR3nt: TGTGCCATCAGTGCGGGGGGGGTCCGGGGCACTGAAGCTTTCTTT
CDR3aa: CAISAGGVRGTEAFF

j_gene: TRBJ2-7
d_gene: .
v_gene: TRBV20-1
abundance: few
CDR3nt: TGCAGTGCTAGAGAGGGGGACGGTCGCTACGAGCAGTACTTC
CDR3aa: CSAREGDGRYEQYF

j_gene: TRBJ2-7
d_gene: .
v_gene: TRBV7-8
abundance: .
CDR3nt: TGTGCCAGCAGCTTAGCGGCTATTGCGTTGGAAGGCGAGCAGTACTTC
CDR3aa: CASSLAAIALEGEQYF

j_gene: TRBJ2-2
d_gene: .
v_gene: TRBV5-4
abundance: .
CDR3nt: TGTGCCAGCAGCCCTGGTGAGTCCGGACGGATGTTTTTT
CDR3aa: CASSPGESGRMFF

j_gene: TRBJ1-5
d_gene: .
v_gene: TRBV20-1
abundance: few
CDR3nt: TGCAGTGCTCGTCCGGGACGTAATCAGCCCCAGCATTTT
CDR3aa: CSARPGRNQPQHF

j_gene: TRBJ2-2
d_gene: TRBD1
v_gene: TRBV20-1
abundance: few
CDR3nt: TGCAGTGCTAGCGGACAGGGCGCGAACACCGGGGAGCTGTTTTTT
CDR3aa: CSASGQGANTGELFF

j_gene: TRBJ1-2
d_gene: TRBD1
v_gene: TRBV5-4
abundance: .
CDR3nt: TGTGCCAGCAGCTTGGCTCAGACAAGGACAGGTTATAACTATGGCTACACCTTC
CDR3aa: CASSLAQTRTGYNYGYTF

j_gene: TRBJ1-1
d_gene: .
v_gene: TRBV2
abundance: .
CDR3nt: TGTGCCAGCAGTGAAGCAAGGGGACGTGAAGCTTTCTTT
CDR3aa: CASSEARGREAFF

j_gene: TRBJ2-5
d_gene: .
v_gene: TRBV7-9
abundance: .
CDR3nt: TGTGCCAGCAGTTCTCGGGCAGTCCAAGAGACCCAGTACTTC
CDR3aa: CASSSRAVQETQYF

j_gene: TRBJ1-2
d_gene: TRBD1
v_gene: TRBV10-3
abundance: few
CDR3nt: TGTGCCACGACAGGGGATGGGTATGGCTACACCTTC
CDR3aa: CATTGDGYGYTF

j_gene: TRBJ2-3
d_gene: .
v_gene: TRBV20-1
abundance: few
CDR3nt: TGCAGTGCCCCCCGCCCGACAGGTCCATTCACAGATACGCAGTATTTT
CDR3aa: CSAPRPTGPFTDTQYF

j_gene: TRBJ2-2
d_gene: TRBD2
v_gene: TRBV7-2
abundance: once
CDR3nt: TGTGCCAGCAGCTTAGGTAGCGGGAGAGGGACCACCGGGGAGCTGTTTTTT
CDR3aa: CASSLGSGRGTTGELFF

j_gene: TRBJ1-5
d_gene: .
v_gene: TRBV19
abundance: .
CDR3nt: TGTGCCAGTAGCCATGAAAGGGTTCAGCCCCAGCATTTT
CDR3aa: CASSHERVQPQHF

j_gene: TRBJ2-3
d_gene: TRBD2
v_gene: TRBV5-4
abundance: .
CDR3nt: TGTGCCAGCAGCTTCCTAGCGGGCAGAGGAGGCACGCAGTATTTT
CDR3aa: CASSFLAGRGGTQYF

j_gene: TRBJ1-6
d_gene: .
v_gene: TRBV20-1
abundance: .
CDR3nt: TGCAGTGCTAGCCCCGAAAGCTCCTATAATTCACCCCTCCACTTT
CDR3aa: CSASPESSYNSPLHF

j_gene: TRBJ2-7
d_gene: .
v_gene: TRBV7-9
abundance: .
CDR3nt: TGTGCCAGCAGCTTAGCGGCCGGATCCTACGAGCAGTACTTC
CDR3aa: CASSLAAGSYEQYF

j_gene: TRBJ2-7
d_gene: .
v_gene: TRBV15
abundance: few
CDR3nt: TGTGCCACCAGCAGAGATGTTGGGTACGAGCAGTACTTC
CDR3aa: CATSRDVGYEQYF

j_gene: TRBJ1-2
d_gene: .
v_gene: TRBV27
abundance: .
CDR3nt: TGTGCCAGCGGGAGGGGCTACTATGGCTACACCTTC
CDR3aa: CASGRGYYGYTF

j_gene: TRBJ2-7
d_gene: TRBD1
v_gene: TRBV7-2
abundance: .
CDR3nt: TGTGCCAGCAGCTTAGACCAGGGGGCGTACGAGCAGTACTTC
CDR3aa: CASSLDQGAYEQYF

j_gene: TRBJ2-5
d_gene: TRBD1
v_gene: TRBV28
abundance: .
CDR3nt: TGTGCCAGCAGTCCAGGACAGGGTGTGGAGACCCAGTACTTC
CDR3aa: CASSPGQGVETQYF

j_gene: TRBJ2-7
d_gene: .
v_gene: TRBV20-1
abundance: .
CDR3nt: TGCAGTGCTAGAGATTCGGCAAGGCGGACCTACGAGCAGTACTTC
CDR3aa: CSARDSARRTYEQYF

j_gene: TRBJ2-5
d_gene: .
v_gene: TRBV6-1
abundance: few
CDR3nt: TGTGCCAGCAGTCGACCTCCCCAGCTCGGAGAGACCCAGTACTTC
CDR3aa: CASSRPPQLGETQYF

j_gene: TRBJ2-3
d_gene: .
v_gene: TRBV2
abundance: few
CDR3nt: TGTGCCTCTACCACATTAGATACGCAGTATTTT
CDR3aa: CASTTLDTQYF

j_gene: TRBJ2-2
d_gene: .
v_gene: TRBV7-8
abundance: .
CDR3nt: TGTGCCAGCAGCTCTTCTCCTCGGACCGGCACCGGGGAGCTGTTTTTT
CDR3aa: CASSSSPRTGTGELFF

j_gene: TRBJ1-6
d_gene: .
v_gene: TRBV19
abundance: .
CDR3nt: TGTGCCAGTAGTATCCAAATTTTGACAGGAAAGGATAATTCACCCCTCCACTTT
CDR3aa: CASSIQILTGKDNSPLHF

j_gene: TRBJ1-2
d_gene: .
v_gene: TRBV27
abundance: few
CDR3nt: TGTGCCAGCAGTTTAGGGACAAACTATGGCTACACCTTC
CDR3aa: CASSLGTNYGYTF

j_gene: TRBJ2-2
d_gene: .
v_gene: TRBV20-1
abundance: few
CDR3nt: TGCAGTGCTAGCCGCCCGAGGACGAACACCGGGGAGCTGTTTTTT
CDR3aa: CSASRPRTNTGELFF

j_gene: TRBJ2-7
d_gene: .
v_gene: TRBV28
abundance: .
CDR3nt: TGTGCCAGCAGCCTAAGTTTCGGGGACGGTGGTTACGAGCAGTACTTC
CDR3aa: CASSLSFGDGGYEQYF

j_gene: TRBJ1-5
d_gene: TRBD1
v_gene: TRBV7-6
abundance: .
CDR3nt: TGTGCCAGCAGCTTAATTCCAGGGGGGAATCAGCCCCAGCATTTT
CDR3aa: CASSLIPGGNQPQHF

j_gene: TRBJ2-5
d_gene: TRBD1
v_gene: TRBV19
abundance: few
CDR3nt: TGTGCCAGTAGACAGGGGGCGACGGAGACCCAGTACTTC
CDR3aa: CASRQGATETQYF

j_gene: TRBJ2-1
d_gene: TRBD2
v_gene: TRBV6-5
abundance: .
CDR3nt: TGTGCCAGCAGTTATCGGGGGGTTGGGGAGCAGTTCTTC
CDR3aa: CASSYRGVGEQFF

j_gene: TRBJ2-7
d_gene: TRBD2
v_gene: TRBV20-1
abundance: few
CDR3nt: TGCAGTGCTAGAGATGTAGCGGGAGTACAGTACGAGCAGTACTTC
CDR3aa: CSARDVAGVQYEQYF

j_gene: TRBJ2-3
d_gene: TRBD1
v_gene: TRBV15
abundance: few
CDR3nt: TGTGCCACCAGCAGGAGGACAGGGGGGACAGATACGCAGTATTTT
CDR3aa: CATSRRTGGTDTQYF

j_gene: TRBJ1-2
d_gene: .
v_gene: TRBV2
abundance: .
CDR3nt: TGTGCCAGCAGTGACAGGGGTGCGGGCTATGGCTACACCTTC
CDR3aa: CASSDRGAGYGYTF

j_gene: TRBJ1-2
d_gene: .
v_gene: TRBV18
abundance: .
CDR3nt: TGTGCCAGCTCAGACTCCTTTCAGGCGACTACCCACTTC
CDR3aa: CASSDSFQATTHF

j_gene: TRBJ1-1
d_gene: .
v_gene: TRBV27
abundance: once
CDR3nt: TGTGCCAGCAGTTTAGGGCAGGGTCGGGGTAAGAACACTGAAGCTTTCTTT
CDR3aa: CASSLGQGRGKNTEAFF

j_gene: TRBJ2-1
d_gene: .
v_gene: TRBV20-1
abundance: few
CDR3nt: TGCAGTGCTAGAGATGGCGGGGTAATGAGGGATGAGCAGTTCTTC
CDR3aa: CSARDGGVMRDEQFF

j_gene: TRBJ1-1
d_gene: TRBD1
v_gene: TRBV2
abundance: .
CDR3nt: TGTGCCAGCAGGAGACAGGGATCGAACACTGAAGCTTTCTTT
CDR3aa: CASRRQGSNTEAFF

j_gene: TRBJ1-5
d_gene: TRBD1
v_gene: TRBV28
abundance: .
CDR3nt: TGTGCCAGCAGCACCATGGACAGGGGAAGGGATCAGCCCCAGCATTTT
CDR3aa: CASSTMDRGRDQPQHF

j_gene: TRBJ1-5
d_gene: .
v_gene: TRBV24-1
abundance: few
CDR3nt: TGTGCCACCAGTGTCCGCCGGATTCAGCCCCAGCATTTT
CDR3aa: CATSVRRIQPQHF